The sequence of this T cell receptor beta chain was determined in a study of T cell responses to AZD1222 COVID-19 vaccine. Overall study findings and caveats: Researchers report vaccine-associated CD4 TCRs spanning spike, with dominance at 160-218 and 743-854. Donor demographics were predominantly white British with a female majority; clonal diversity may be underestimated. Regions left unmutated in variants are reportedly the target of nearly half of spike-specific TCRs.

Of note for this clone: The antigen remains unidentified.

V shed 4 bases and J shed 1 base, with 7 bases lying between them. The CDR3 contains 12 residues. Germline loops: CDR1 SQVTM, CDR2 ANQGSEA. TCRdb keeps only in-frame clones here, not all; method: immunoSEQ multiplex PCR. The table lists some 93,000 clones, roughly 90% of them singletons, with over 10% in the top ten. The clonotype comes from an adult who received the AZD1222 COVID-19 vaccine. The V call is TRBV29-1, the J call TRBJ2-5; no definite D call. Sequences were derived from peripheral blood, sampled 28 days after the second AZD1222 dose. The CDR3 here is CSVGWGQETQYF. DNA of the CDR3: TGCAGCGTTGGTTGGGGCCAAGAGACCCAGTACTTC.